A single sample gave rise to the 11 T cell receptor beta chains below, sequenced in a study of shared clonotypes between healthy human individuals. Clones were read by immunoSEQ multiplex PCR, and TCRdb kept only the in-frame ones, dropping some. The repertoire holds some 1.1 million clones, with approximately 80% as singletons. The specimen sequenced was memory CD4+ T cells from PBMCs. Indicated subset: CD45RA-negative fraction. These receptors were taken from a man between 18 and 35 years old in good health. Some clones in this sample may be carry-over from other donors' samples.

The chain recombines TRBV29-1 with TRBJ2-3; D uncertain. The CDR3 has 12 residues. Trimming left V 4 bases short and J 6 bases short, with 11 bases between. In germline, CDR1 is SQVTM, CDR2 ANQGSEA. The CDR3 is CSVVSGSDTQYF. CDR3 sequence (DNA): TGCAGCGTTGTTTCAGGTTCTGATACGCAGTATTTT.

The rearrangement joins TRBV6-5 to TRBJ2-7; D possibly matches TRBD1 or TRBD2 (5 bases each). This CDR3 contains 13 residues. Germline-derived CDR1 and CDR2 are MNHEY and SVGAGI. Trimming took off 0 bases at V and 11 bases at J, with 14 bases between the two ends. This chain's CDR3 is CASSYSRASGKYF. CDR3 DNA sequence: TGTGCCAGCAGTTACTCGAGGGCCTCAGGGAAGTACTTC.

The chain joins TRBV11-1 to TRBJ1-1; a possible D gene is TRBD1 (6 bases). Germline V gene data show CDR1 as SGHAT and CDR2 as FQDESV (reference sequence). This CDR3 is built from 15 residues. Trimming stripped 0 bases from V and 5 bases from J, with 13 bases between. CDR3 loop: CASSLASGQQTEAFF. CDR3 coding DNA: TGTGCCAGCAGCTTAGCATCAGGACAGCAGACTGAAGCTTTCTTT.

CDR3 coding DNA: TGTGCCAGCAAAGAGACAGGGGTGAACAATGAGCAGTTCTTC. Amino acid sequence: CASKETGVNNEQFF. The chain links TRBV6-5 to TRBJ2-1, with 8 bases lining up with TRBD1. This CDR3 comprises 14 residues. Germline trimming cut 7 bases from V and 5 bases from J; bases unmatched to any gene: 7. From germline, CDR1 is MNHEY and CDR2 SVGAGI.

The chain couples TRBV7-9 to TRBJ1-5; D remains ambiguous. Trimming left V 1 base short and J 9 bases short, with 10 bases between. This CDR3 is 13 amino acids long. CDR1 and CDR2 from the germline V gene are SEHNR and FQNEAQ (reference sequence). CDR3 coding DNA: TGTGCCAGCAGCTTAGAACTGTCGGCGCCCCAGCATTTT. The encoded protein is CASSLELSAPQHF. Supplemented by reference TRBV7-9 and TRBJ1-5, the full variable domain reads DTGVSQNPRHKITKRGQNVTFRCDPISEHNRLYWYRQTLGQGPEFLTYFQNEAQLEKSRLLSDRFSAERPKGSFSTLEIQRTEQGDSAMYLCASSLELSAPQHFGDGTRLSIL.

The rearrangement joins TRBV2 to TRBJ2-5; D uncertain. The CDR3 is 13 amino acids. Germline lookup yields CDR1 SNHLY and CDR2 FYNNEI. V lost 6 bases to trimming and J lost 0 bases, with 8 bases between them. CDR3: CASSPRYQETQYF. Here the CDR3 DNA reads TGTGCCAGCAGCCCCAGGTACCAAGAGACCCAGTACTTC.

Comments on this clone: Other DNA sequences in the same sample also yield this CDR3. This chain joins TRBV5-1 and TRBJ1-3, with D unresolved. The germline gives CDR1 SGHRS, CDR2 YFSETQ. The CDR3 loop spans 15 amino acids. V gave up 0 bases and J gave up 3 bases, with 10 bases separating them. The CDR3 nucleotides read TGCGCCAGCAGCTTGGGCAGCCCAAGTGGAAACACCATATATTTT. Protein: CASSLGSPSGNTIYF.

The rearrangement links TRBV7-3 to TRBJ2-2; TRBD1 matches at 10 bases. The germline V gene encodes CDR1 SGHTA and CDR2 FQGTGA. The length of the CDR3 is 15 residues. Trimming took 3 bases from V and 6 from J; bases not matched to a gene: 4. The CDR3 nucleotides are TGTGCCAGCAGCTTCGGGACAGGGGTATCCGGGGAGCTGTTTTTT. Encoded protein: CASSFGTGVSGELFF.

The chain employs TRBV6-6 and TRBJ1-1; D perhaps matches TRBD1 (5 bases). Germline V gene data show CDR1 as MNHNY and CDR2 as SVGAGI (reference sequence). Between the trimmed V and J ends, which lost 10 bases and 4 bases, there was a span of 7 bases. The CDR3 has 10 residues. The CDR3 loop is CATGGTEAFF. Written as DNA, the CDR3 is TGTGCCACGGGGGGCACTGAAGCTTTCTTT.

The table lists this clone with a count of one. The chain recombines TRBV7-9 with TRBJ2-7; possibly TRBD1 for D (6 bases). This CDR3 region has 16 residues. CDR1 is SEHNR and CDR2 is FQNEAQ in the germline V gene (reference sequence). Trimming removed 5 bases at V and 3 bases at J, with 20 bases between. The CDR3, as DNA: TGTGCCAGCAGCCAAACCAGGGGCGCTTCTTTCTACGAGCAGTACTTC. It specifies CASSQTRGASFYEQYF. The full variable domain, in which reference TRBV7-9 and TRBJ2-7 provide the parts outside the CDR3, is DTGVSQNPRHKITKRGQNVTFRCDPISEHNRLYWYRQTLGQGPEFLTYFQNEAQLEKSRLLSDRFSAERPKGSFSTLEIQRTEQGDSAMYLCASSQTRGASFYEQYFGPGTRLTVT.

This rearrangement joins TRBV28 to TRBJ1-1; D not resolved. Trimming took off 7 bases at V and 1 base at J, with 13 bases between the two ends. From germline, CDR1 is MDHEN and CDR2 SYDVKM. The CDR3 is 14 amino acids. The CDR3 reads CASIIGRPNTEAFF. For the CDR3, the DNA is TGTGCCAGCATCATAGGCAGACCGAACACTGAAGCTTTCTTT.